The present TCR beta chain was sequenced within a study of CD8 T cells in ankylosing spondylitis. V gave up 10 bases and J gave up 5 bases; unmatched junction bases: 11. CDR3 size: 14 residues. Germline V gene sequence: CDR1 ENHRY, CDR2 SYGVKD. In TCRdb, the 5' RACE reads were re-called with MiXCR into one record per CDR3 protein. The sample carries approximately 300,000 distinct CDR3 sequences, about a fifth recorded once. The chain carries TRBV10-3 and TRBJ1-1; TRBD1 aligns across 9 bases. The TCR was taken from a female donor with ankylosing spondylitis or in good health (not recorded which). Sequenced material: blood, either unsorted or a sorted T cell fraction (not recorded which). For the CDR3, the DNA is TGTGCCACCAGCAAACGGACAGGGGAGACTGAAGCTTTCTTT. Protein: CATSKRTGETEAFF.